The entry below describes one TCR beta chain. The data stem from a study of blood T cell repertoires in COVID-19. Using immunoSEQ multiplex PCR, the repertoire was profiled, and TCRdb retains in-frame clones only, with some absent. The sample lists about 210,000 clones; around 85% were seen once. Trimming removed 6 bases from V and 0 bases from J, with 21 bases in between. Germline CDR1 SGHDT, CDR2 YYEEEE. CDR3 length: 17 residues. The sample consisted of peripheral blood. The receptor's source is a man aged 40-49 years with acute or convalescent COVID-19. V is TRBV5-6 and J is TRBJ2-5; D may be TRBD1 (6 bases). The CDR3 sequence is CASTGGRAFSYQETQYF. The CDR3 region has the DNA TGTGCCAGCACTGGGGGCAGGGCCTTTTCGTACCAAGAGACCCAGTACTTC.